This T cell receptor beta chain was sequenced during a study of patients and donors after allogeneic stem cell transplantation. CDR1 is SQVTM, CDR2 ANQGSEA, per germline. V was clipped by 7 bases and J by 1 base, with 17 bases between them. The CDR3 is 14 amino acids. Each CDR3 protein gets one entry after TCRdb re-called the RT-PCR reads with MiXCR. The sample carries approximately 200,000 distinct CDR3 sequences, around two fifths recorded once. Material: blood, either unsorted or a sorted T cell fraction (not recorded which). This clonotype was obtained from a human donor who was either an allogeneic HSCT recipient or a stem cell or donor lymphocyte infusion donor (not recorded which). It is not recorded whose cells these are; they may come from a transplant donor. The chain links TRBV29-1 to TRBJ2-7, with a weak D call TRBD2 (5 bases). DNA for the CDR3: TGCAGCGCCGCGGACTCGATCGGGTCCTACGAGCAGTACTTC. As protein: CSAADSIGSYEQYF.